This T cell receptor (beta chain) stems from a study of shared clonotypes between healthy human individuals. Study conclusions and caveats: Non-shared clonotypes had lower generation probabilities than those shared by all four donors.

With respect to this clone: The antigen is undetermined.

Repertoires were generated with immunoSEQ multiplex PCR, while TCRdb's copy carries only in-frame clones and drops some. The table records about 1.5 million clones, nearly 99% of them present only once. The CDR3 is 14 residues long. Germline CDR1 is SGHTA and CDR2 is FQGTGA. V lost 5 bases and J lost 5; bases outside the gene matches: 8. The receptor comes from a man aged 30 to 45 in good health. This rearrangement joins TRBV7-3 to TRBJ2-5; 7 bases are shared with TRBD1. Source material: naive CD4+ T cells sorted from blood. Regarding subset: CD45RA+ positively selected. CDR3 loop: CASSPGQSGETQYF. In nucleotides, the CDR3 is TGTGCCAGCAGCCCGGGACAGTCGGGGGAGACCCAGTACTTC.